The 31 T cell receptor beta chains listed next were all sequenced from one sample in a study of CD8 T cells in Susac syndrome. cDNA came from approximately 0.5 to 1 ug RNA primed by random hexamers. TCRdb re-analysed the immunoSEQ multiplex PCR reads in MiXCR, keeping a single row per CDR3 protein. The table records fewer than 35,000 distinct CDR3 sequences, 94% of them present only once. The source material was CD8+ T cells from PBMCs. These receptors were taken from a human donor in good health.

This clonotype has a single count. The V call is TRBV7-2, the J call TRBJ2-1; 9 nucleotides match TRBD2. Germline trimming cut 5 bases from V and 8 bases from J; bases unmatched to any gene: 10. The CDR3 has 15 amino acids. Germline-derived CDR1 and CDR2 are SGHTA and FQGNSA. The DNA of the CDR3 is TGTGCCAGCAGCCAACAGGCGGGGGGGCTTCATGAGCAGTTCTTC. Translated: CASSQQAGGLHEQFF.

This chain connects TRBV13 to TRBJ1-1; D is unresolved. This CDR3 has 12 residues. V was trimmed by 1 base and J by 8 bases, leaving 8 bases between them. Germline loops: CDR1 PRHDT, CDR2 FYEKMQ (reference sequence). The CDR3 region has the DNA TGTGCCAGCAGCTTAGAAGGGCCCGAAGCTTTCTTT. As protein: CASSLEGPEAFF. Filled out from reference TRBV13 and TRBJ1-1, the complete variable domain reads AAGVIQSPRHLIKEKRETATLKCYPIPRHDTVYWYQQGPGQDPQFLISFYEKMQSDKGSIPDRFSAQQFSDYHSELNMSSLELGDSALYFCASSLEGPEAFFGQGTRLTVV.

The V gene is TRBV4-1, the J gene TRBJ1-2; TRBD1 might be the D (5 bases). V lost 4 bases and J lost 2, with 11 bases in between. Germline values: CDR1 MGHRA, CDR2 YSYEKL. The CDR3 loop spans 14 amino acids. The CDR3: CASSPTVYNYGYTF. CDR3 in DNA: TGCGCCAGCAGCCCGACAGTTTACAACTATGGCTACACCTTC.

This chain links TRBV7-9 with TRBJ2-1; D perhaps matches TRBD2 (6 bases). Germline V lookup: CDR1 SEHNR, CDR2 FQNEAQ (reference sequence). Trimming took off 3 bases at V and 5 bases at J, with 11 bases between the two ends. This CDR3 has 14 residues. CDR3 DNA: TGTGCCAGCAGCTTCTTCGGGGGAGACAATGAGCAGTTCTTC. Translation gives CASSFFGGDNEQFF.

The chain couples TRBV12-3 or TRBV12-4 to TRBJ2-3; D not certain. This CDR3 spans 13 amino acids. V was pared by 7 bases and J by 2 bases, with 10 bases between. The CDR3, as DNA: TGTGCCAGCACCCTCGGCATCACAGATACGCAGTATTTT. It codes for CASTLGITDTQYF.

CDR3 protein: CASSATGGTEAFF. The CDR3 bases are TGCGCCAGCAGCGCGACAGGGGGCACTGAAGCTTTCTTT. V usage is TRBV4-3 and J usage is TRBJ1-1; 9 bases are a match to TRBD1. This CDR3 has 13 residues. Germline V gene lookup returns CDR1 LGHNA and CDR2 YSLEER. J was trimmed by 4 bases and V by 5 bases; bases with no gene match: 2.

The rearrangement uses TRBV12-3 or TRBV12-4 and TRBJ2-5; D gene uncertain. CDR3 size: 15 residues. Deletions cut 3 bases from V and 0 bases from J, with 11 bases between. Written as DNA, the CDR3 is TGTGCCAGCAGTTTTTCCCGGGCGGACCAAGAGACCCAGTACTTC. Residues: CASSFSRADQETQYF.

The V and J genes are TRBV6-5 and TRBJ2-1, with D unclear. Germline CDR1 reads MNHEY; CDR2 reads SVGAGI. Trimming removed 5 bases from V and 5 bases from J, with 10 bases in between. There are 13 residues in the CDR3. CDR3 nucleotide sequence: TGTGCCAGCAGTCTTCGGGTCAACAATGAGCAGTTCTTC. Encoded protein: CASSLRVNNEQFF.

V is TRBV29-1 and J is TRBJ2-1, with a possible D match to TRBD2 (6 bases). In germline, CDR1 is SQVTM, CDR2 ANQGSEA. V was pared by 5 bases and J by 5 bases, with 10 bases between. The CDR3 spans 12 residues. Written as DNA, the CDR3 is TGCAGCGTTATCCGGGAGAACAATGAGCAGTTCTTC. It is translated as CSVIRENNEQFF.

V is TRBV4-3 and J is TRBJ2-1; perhaps TRBD2 as D (5 bases). The CDR3 is 13 amino acids. CDR1 LGHNA and CDR2 YSLEER come from the germline V gene. V was pared by 4 bases and J by 9 bases, with 13 bases between. The CDR3 sequence is CASSLRSEGEQFF. In DNA form, the CDR3 reads TGCGCCAGCAGCCTCCGTTCCGAGGGTGAGCAGTTCTTC.

CDR3 bases: TGTGCCAGCAGCTACGGGGGAGGAAATTCACCCCTCCACTTT. This sequence encodes CASSYGGGNSPLHF. The chain uses TRBV6-2 or TRBV6-3 and TRBJ1-6, with a weak D call TRBD1 (5 bases). The CDR3 is made up of 14 amino acids. CDR1 MNHEY and CDR2 SVGEGT come from the germline V gene. Trimming left V 6 bases short and J 7 bases short, with 13 bases between.

This clonotype is a singleton in its sample. The chain couples TRBV11-2 to TRBJ2-7; a possible D gene is TRBD2 (5 bases). Looked up from germline, CDR1 is SGHAT and CDR2 is FQNNGV. Trimming took off 5 bases at V and 2 bases at J, with 13 bases between the two ends. The length of the CDR3 is 14 residues. In nucleotides, the CDR3 is TGTGCCAGCAGCACCCGGGCCGGGGCCTACGAGCAGTACTTC. This translates into CASSTRAGAYEQYF.

This chain joins TRBV19 and TRBJ2-3, with D maybe TRBD1 (6 bases). The CDR3 spans 15 residues. CDR1 and CDR2 from the germline V gene are LNHDA and SQIVND (reference sequence). V was shortened by 5 bases and J by 0 bases, with 12 bases between the two germline ends. As DNA, the CDR3 is TGTGCCAGTAGTGCAGACAGGTCGAGCACAGATACGCAGTATTTT. Encoded protein: CASSADRSSTDTQYF.

The rearrangement links TRBV9 to TRBJ2-3; maybe TRBD2 (6 bases). This CDR3 is 16 amino acids long. V lost 2 bases and J 2 bases, leaving 15 bases between the germline ends. Germline V gene data show CDR1 as SGDLS and CDR2 as YYNGEE. The CDR3 sequence: CASSVRPGGVTDTQYF. CDR3 nucleotides: TGTGCCAGCAGCGTCCGGCCCGGGGGAGTCACAGATACGCAGTATTTT. Using reference TRBV9 and TRBJ2-3 for the parts outside the CDR3, the full variable domain is DSGVTQTPKHLITATGQRVTLRCSPRSGDLSVYWYQQSLDQGLQFLIQYYNGEERAKGNILERFSAQQFPDLHSELNLSSLELGDSALYFCASSVRPGGVTDTQYFGPGTRLTVL.

The V and J genes are TRBV7-9 and TRBJ2-2; the D gene is possibly TRBD2 (6 bases). Germline CDR1 is SEHNR and CDR2 is FQNEAQ (reference sequence). The CDR3 has 19 residues. The V gene lost 5 bases and the J gene lost 2 bases, with 24 bases spanning the gap. This chain's CDR3 is CASSPVLGYGDFNTGELFF. The CDR3 bases are TGTGCCAGCAGCCCGGTGCTGGGGTACGGGGACTTCAACACCGGGGAGCTGTTTTTT.

The chain uses TRBV25-1 and TRBJ1-2; D unclear. V was shortened by 3 bases and J by 5 bases, with 7 bases between the two germline ends. The CDR3 runs 12 residues. Per the germline V gene, CDR1 is MGHDK and CDR2 is SYGVNS. The CDR3 DNA is TGTGCCAGCAGTGACTCAGCATATGGCTACACCTTC. It codes for CASSDSAYGYTF.

The chain joins TRBV7-8 to TRBJ2-7; 10 bases are a match to TRBD1. The CDR3 consists of 15 residues. Germline V gene lookup returns CDR1 SGHVS and CDR2 FQNEAQ. V was pared by 4 bases and J by 5 bases, with 8 bases of the junction left unmatched. CDR3 sequence reads: CASSYPGQGLNEQYF. CDR3 sequence (DNA): TGTGCCAGCAGCTATCCGGGACAGGGGTTAAACGAGCAGTACTTC.

The chain joins TRBV20-1 to TRBJ1-2; TRBD1 aligns across 11 bases. The CDR3 length is 16 residues. Germline CDR1 DFQATT, CDR2 SNEGSKA (reference sequence). With 6 bases clipped from V and 5 bases from J, the junction kept 14 bases outside the gene matches. The CDR3 sequence is CSAKKGWTGGEYGYTF. CDR3 DNA sequence: TGCAGTGCAAAGAAGGGGTGGACAGGGGGCGAGTATGGCTACACCTTC.

This chain connects TRBV7-9 to TRBJ2-7; 8 bases match TRBD2. Germline loops: CDR1 SEHNR, CDR2 FQNEAQ (reference sequence). Germline trimming cut 3 bases from V and 3 bases from J; bases unmatched to any gene: 10. This CDR3 spans 16 amino acids. CDR3 protein: CASSLNTGGFYYEQYF. The CDR3 DNA reads as TGTGCCAGCAGCTTGAATACGGGAGGGTTCTACTACGAGCAGTACTTC.

The chain combines TRBV5-1 with TRBJ1-4; D may be TRBD1 (5 bases). The germline V and J ends were trimmed by 4 bases and 1 base, with 17 bases remaining between them. Germline-derived CDR1 and CDR2 are SGHRS and YFSETQ. The CDR3 is made up of 17 amino acids. CDR3 residues: CASSGSGRRGTNEKLFF. The CDR3 DNA follows: TGCGCCAGCAGCGGCTCCGGTAGGAGGGGAACTAATGAAAAACTGTTTTTT.

The chain links TRBV2 to TRBJ2-3; tentative D call: TRBD2 (6 bases). The germline gives CDR1 SNHLY, CDR2 FYNNEI. This CDR3 contains 17 residues. Trimming removed 4 bases at V and 3 bases at J, with 20 bases between. CDR3 nucleotides: TGTGCCAGCAGTGGGACGGGACTCTCGACTAGGACAGATACGCAGTATTTT. This encodes CASSGTGLSTRTDTQYF. The variable domain in full, with the rest retrieved from reference TRBV2 and TRBJ2-3, is EPEVTQTPSHQVTQMGQEVILRCVPISNHLYFYWYRQILGQKVEFLVSFYNNEISEKSEIFDDQFSVERPDGSNFTLKIRSTKLEDSAMYFCASSGTGLSTRTDTQYFGPGTRLTVL.

The chain joins TRBV12-3 or TRBV12-4 to TRBJ2-1; 8 positions agree with TRBD2. V was pared by 5 bases and J by 3 bases, with 15 bases of the junction left unmatched. CDR3 length: 18 residues. CDR3 loop: CASSPGGGAGGIYNEQFF. CDR3 nucleotide sequence: TGTGCCAGCAGTCCCGGGGGAGGGGCGGGGGGTATCTACAATGAGCAGTTCTTC.

The count of this clonotype is one. J is TRBJ2-7 and V is TRBV12-3 or TRBV12-4; D not resolved. The V and J ends lost 4 bases and 0 bases respectively, with 10 bases between them. This CDR3 is built from 14 residues. DNA for the CDR3: TGTGCCAGCAGTTACGGCGGCAGCTCCTACGAGCAGTACTTC. It yields the protein CASSYGGSSYEQYF.

V is TRBV25-1 and J is TRBJ2-2; 8 nucleotides line up with TRBD2. The CDR3 has 14 amino acids. From germline, CDR1 is MGHDK and CDR2 SYGVNS. V trimming: 6 bases; J trimming: 6 bases; junction bases outside the gene matches: 6. This chain's CDR3 is CASRSGGEAGELFF. CDR3 DNA sequence: TGTGCCAGCAGGAGCGGGGGAGAGGCCGGGGAGCTGTTTTTT.

The chain combines TRBV7-9 with TRBJ2-3; TRBD2 might be the D (6 bases). The CDR3 runs 14 residues. V lost 3 bases, J lost 4 bases, and 11 bases lay in between. Germline V lookup: CDR1 SEHNR, CDR2 FQNEAQ (reference sequence). The CDR3 region has the DNA TGTGCCAGCAGCTTCCGTTGGGACTCAGATACGCAGTATTTT. This sequence encodes CASSFRWDSDTQYF.

This clonotype appeared a single time. This chain connects TRBV19 to TRBJ1-1; maybe TRBD1 (5 bases). The CDR3 contains 16 residues. Trimming left V 6 bases short and J 4 bases short, with 21 bases between. Germline assignment: CDR1 LNHDA and CDR2 SQIVND (reference sequence). CDR3 in amino acids: CASRSNLPPGTTEAFF. CDR3 nucleotides: TGTGCCAGTAGAAGTAACCTCCCCCCCGGGACCACTGAAGCTTTCTTT.

The chain combines TRBV5-4 with TRBJ2-2; no definite D call. Germline lookup yields CDR1 SGHNT and CDR2 YYREEE (reference sequence). This CDR3 is built from 13 residues. V was trimmed by 2 bases and J by 5 bases, leaving 7 bases between them. This chain's CDR3 is CASSFGETGELFF. The CDR3 nucleotides are TGTGCCAGCAGCTTCGGTGAAACCGGGGAGCTGTTTTTT.

V is TRBV24-1 and J is TRBJ1-6; no definite D call. With 8 bases removed from V and 4 bases from J, the gap between germline ends came to 8 bases. CDR1 and CDR2 from the germline V gene are KGHDR and SFDVKD. This CDR3 comprises 13 residues. CDR3 sequence: CATTGSYNSPLHF. Here the CDR3 DNA reads TGTGCCACCACGGGCAGTTATAATTCACCCCTCCACTTT.

V gene TRBV19 combines with J gene TRBJ1-1; TRBD1 matches at 7 bases. The CDR3 consists of 14 residues. Looked up from germline, CDR1 is LNHDA and CDR2 is SQIVND (reference sequence). V shed 1 base, J shed 1 base, and the junction held 0 bases outside the gene matches. CDR3 DNA sequence: TGTGCCAGTAGTATAGGGACAGGGAACACTGAAGCTTTCTTT. Translated: CASSIGTGNTEAFF.

The chain has TRBV7-8 and TRBJ1-2; D is unclear. Germline V gives CDR1 SGHVS, CDR2 FQNEAQ. The V gene lost 2 bases and the J gene lost 0 bases, with 7 bases spanning the gap. CDR3 length equals 14 residues. CDR3 DNA sequence: TGTGCCAGCAGCTTATCCAGATCTAACTATGGCTACACCTTC. Translating gives CASSLSRSNYGYTF.

Notes on this clonotype: The junction differs from germline at one of its ends, possibly a read error. The chain joins TRBV5-8 to TRBJ1-5; 7 bases agree with TRBD1. The CDR3 is 15 amino acids. CDR1 is SGHTS and CDR2 is YDEGEE in the germline V gene. CDR3 amino acids: CASSLRQGSSQPQHF. The CDR3 region has the DNA TGTGCCAGCAGCTTGCGACAGGGTAGCAGTCAGCCCCAGCATTTT.